The rows below give T cell receptor beta chains drawn from one sample of a study of T cell responses to AZD1222 COVID-19 vaccine. Profiled with immunoSEQ multiplex PCR; TCRdb holds only in-frame clones, not every one. Seen here are tens of thousands of clones, 60% to 85% observed once, and the top ten hold about 12%. Sequenced here: peripheral blood, sampled on day 0 of AZD1222 vaccination. These receptors came from an adult in good health. The CDR3 runs from the conserved cysteine through the conserved F or W. The D gene is left open where the match is weak. Rows may omit the clone size; those that give it use once, few, many or a size class.

.	.	TRBV4-1	TRBJ1-1	14	TGCGCCAGCAGAGGGGCCCTCCGGAACACTGAAGCTTTCTTT	CASRGALRNTEAFF
once	.	TRBV5-4	TRBJ1-2	14	TGTGCCAGCACCATAGGGAGGGGTGGAGGTGGCTACACCTTC	CASTIGRGGGGYTF
.	.	TRBV5-4	TRBJ2-2	14	TGTGCCAGCAGCCTGGAACGGCGCACCGGGGAGCTGTTTTTT	CASSLERRTGELFF
.	.	TRBV24-1	TRBJ2-1	13	TGTGCCACCCGAGCAGGGTCGGGCAATGAGCAGTTCTTC	CATRAGSGNEQFF
.	.	TRBV29-1	TRBJ1-1	11	TGCAGCGTTCGGGTGAACACTGAAGCTTTCTTT	CSVRVNTEAFF
few	.	TRBV18	TRBJ1-5	13	TGTGCCAGCTCACCGGGGCCCAATCAGCCCCAGCATTTT	CASSPGPNQPQHF
.	.	TRBV2	TRBJ1-2	15	TGTGCCAGCAGTCCGCCCGGGGGTCCTAACTATGGCTACACCTTC	CASSPPGGPNYGYTF
.	TRBD1	TRBV7-6	TRBJ1-1	13	TGTGCCAGCAGCCAAGGACAGGGGACTGAAGCTTTCTTT	CASSQGQGTEAFF
.	TRBD1	TRBV16	TRBJ1-6	16	TGTGCCAGCAGCCCCCTAACGACAGGGGCTAATTCACCCCTCCACTTT	CASSPLTTGANSPLHF
.	.	TRBV7-9	TRBJ2-3	14	TGTGCCAGCAGCTTGTTTAGGGACACAGATACGCAGTATTTT	CASSLFRDTDTQYF
.	.	TRBV1	TRBJ1-1	16	TGCACCAGCAGAAAGAAGCCACGGGGAGTGAACACTGAAGCTTTCTTT	CTSRKKPRGVNTEAFF
.	.	TRBV4-2	TRBJ2-1	14	TGTGCCAGCAGCCAGCGCCCGAGGGACAATGAGCAGTTCTTC	CASSQRPRDNEQFF
.	TRBD2	TRBV19	TRBJ2-1	14	TGTGCCAGTAGTCCCGGACTAGAATTACATGAGCAGTTCTTC	CASSPGLELHEQFF
.	TRBD2	TRBV7-2	TRBJ2-7	15	TGTGCCAGCAGCTTAAACCGGGGGGGCCATGGCGAGCAGTACTTC	CASSLNRGGHGEQYF
once	.	TRBV7-9	TRBJ1-3	14	TGTGCCAGCAGCCGGCGGACGGAAGGAAACACCATATATTTT	CASSRRTEGNTIYF
few	.	TRBV7-2	TRBJ1-5	13	TGTGCCAGCAGCACAGACATCAATCAGCCCCAGCATTTT	CASSTDINQPQHF
.	.	TRBV10-1	TRBJ1-1	14	TGCGCCAGCAGTCCAGAAATGGGGGGCACTGAAGCTTTCTTT	CASSPEMGGTEAFF
.	.	TRBV6-2/TRBV6-3	TRBJ1-6	20	TGTGCCAGCAGTTACCCGGGACCGAGGGGGGCCAGCTCCTATAATTCACCCCTCCACTTT	CASSYPGPRGASSYNSPLHF
many	.	TRBV4-2	TRBJ1-2	15	TGTGCCAGCAGCGTTTTTCGGAGCGCTAGCTATGGCTACACCTTC	CASSVFRSASYGYTF
.	TRBD1	TRBV5-1	TRBJ1-2	15	TGCGCCAGCAGCTTTCCCGGGACAGGAGACTATGGCTACACCTTC	CASSFPGTGDYGYTF
.	TRBD2	TRBV5-4	TRBJ2-3	14	TGTGCCAGCAGCACCTGGACTAGCAGAGATACGCAGTATTTT	CASSTWTSRDTQYF
.	TRBD1	TRBV29-1	TRBJ2-7	14	TGCAGCGTGAAGGGGACAGGGGGTGTATACGAGCAGTACTTC	CSVKGTGGVYEQYF
.	.	TRBV3-1/TRBV3-2	TRBJ2-7	14	TGTGCCAGCAGCCAGTCCTTAACGGCCTACGAGCAGTACTTC	CASSQSLTAYEQYF
.	TRBD2	TRBV5-4	TRBJ2-7	14	TGTGCCAGCAGCCGGACTAGCGCGGCCTACGAGCAGTACTTC	CASSRTSAAYEQYF
.	.	TRBV24-1	TRBJ1-2	12	TGTGCCACCAGTGATGCCGTGGGTGGCTACACCTTC	CATSDAVGGYTF
.	TRBD1	TRBV3-1/TRBV3-2	TRBJ1-4	16	TGTGCCAGCAGCCATAAGGGGGCAGGGGCTAATGAAAAACTGTTTTTT	CASSHKGAGANEKLFF
.	.	TRBV25-1	TRBJ2-3	15	TGTGCCAGCAGTAAACGCGGATTGGGGGGAGATACGCAGTATTTT	CASSKRGLGGDTQYF
.	.	TRBV7-3	TRBJ1-1	16	TGTGCCAGCAGCCGCTCAAAGGACACCTCGTCGAGTGAAGCTTTCTTT	CASSRSKDTSSSEAFF
.	TRBD2	TRBV27	TRBJ2-3	19	TGTGCCAGCAGCCCTTTAGCGGGGGTCTCGGAGGGAGGCACAGATACGCAGTATTTT	CASSPLAGVSEGGTDTQYF
.	.	TRBV10-2	TRBJ1-2	14	TGCGCCAGCAGTGAGTCGTCGCAGTGGTATGGCTACACCTTC	CASSESSQWYGYTF
.	.	TRBV6-5	TRBJ1-6	16	TGTGCCAGCAGTTACTCGACGGGAGGTCGTAATTCACCCCTCCACTTT	CASSYSTGGRNSPLHF
.	TRBD1	TRBV11-2	TRBJ1-2	19	TGTGCCAGCAGCTTAGGGCTATGGGGACAGGGAGTATCTAACTATGGCTACACCTTC	CASSLGLWGQGVSNYGYTF
.	TRBD1	TRBV5-4	TRBJ1-4	13	TGTGCCAGCAGAAGACAGGGAGACGAAAAACTGTTTTTT	CASRRQGDEKLFF
.	TRBD1	TRBV28	TRBJ1-3	14	TGTGCCAGTAAGACAGGGGGAGGTGGAAACACCATATATTTT	CASKTGGGGNTIYF
.	.	TRBV30	TRBJ1-4	13	TGTGCCTGGAAACAGGGTCGGGGGGAAAAACTGTTTTTT	CAWKQGRGEKLFF
.	TRBD2	TRBV29-1	TRBJ2-3	15	TGCAGCGTGGGCCACCATCTAGCGGGGGTCGATACGCAGTATTTT	CSVGHHLAGVDTQYF
.	.	TRBV6-2/TRBV6-3	TRBJ1-1	13	TGTGCCAGCAGTCGACCCTCTTATGTTGAAGCTTTCTTT	CASSRPSYVEAFF
.	.	TRBV2	TRBJ1-2	17	TGTGCCAGCAGTGATCATTCCCCGGGGGGATCTAACTATGGCTACACCTTC	CASSDHSPGGSNYGYTF
.	.	TRBV10-3	TRBJ2-5	14	TGTGCCATCAGTGGAGGACAGCCCCAAGAGACCCAGTACTTC	CAISGGQPQETQYF
.	TRBD1	TRBV5-1	TRBJ1-2	16	TGCGCCAGCAGCCTGGGGGACGCCGGGACAGGCTATGGCTACACCTTC	CASSLGDAGTGYGYTF
once	TRBD1	TRBV6-5	TRBJ2-3	15	TGTGCCAGCAGCTTCCGGACAGGGAGGTGGGATACGCAGTATTTT	CASSFRTGRWDTQYF
.	TRBD2	TRBV28	TRBJ2-1	15	TGTGCCAGCAGAAAAGCGGGGGGACCAGAGACTGAGCAGTTCTTC	CASRKAGGPETEQFF
.	.	TRBV18	TRBJ1-1	16	TGTGCCAGCTCACCTACCCTACCAGGGCTGAACACTGAAGCTTTCTTT	CASSPTLPGLNTEAFF
.	.	TRBV7-2	TRBJ1-1	15	TGTGCCAGCAGCTCACTGACTGGGGGTCGAACTGAAGCTTTCTTT	CASSSLTGGRTEAFF